The 10 T cell receptor beta chains presented below share a single source sample, sequenced in a study of T cells after yellow fever vaccination. Via MiXCR, TCRdb re-called the 5' RACE reads, giving one row per CDR3 protein. In the table there are 200,000 or so distinct CDR3 sequences, about 7% of which are singletons. Sample: CD4+ T cells sorted from PBMCs, taken on the day of the yellow fever booster vaccination. These TCRs come from a man aged 25-45 years who received the YFV17D yellow fever vaccine.

This clonotype has ten or more counts. This chain joins TRBV7-3 and TRBJ2-5; 8 bases align to TRBD2. With 3 bases clipped from V and 1 base from J, the junction kept 4 bases outside the gene matches. This CDR3 has 15 residues. The germline gives CDR1 SGHTA, CDR2 FQGTGA. The CDR3 sequence: CASSFHGGAQETQYF. Here the CDR3 DNA reads TGTGCCAGCAGCTTTCACGGGGGGGCCCAAGAGACCCAGTACTTC. The variable domain in full, with the rest retrieved from reference TRBV7-3 and TRBJ2-5, is GAGVSQTPSNKVTEKGKYVELRCDPISGHTALYWYRQSLGQGPEFLIYFQGTGAADDSGLPNDRFFAVRPEGSVSTLKIQRTERGDSAVYLCASSFHGGAQETQYFGPGTRLLVL.

This clonotype was found many times. This chain joins TRBV5-1 and TRBJ2-1; 10 nucleotides agree with TRBD2. Germline V gives CDR1 SGHRS, CDR2 YFSETQ. Trimming took 0 bases from V and 10 from J; bases not matched to a gene: 7. This CDR3 comprises 15 residues. The CDR3 protein is CASSLEASGSREQFF. Here the CDR3 DNA reads TGCGCCAGCAGCTTGGAGGCTAGCGGGAGCCGAGAGCAGTTCTTC.

V is TRBV2 and J is TRBJ2-3; no clear D. This CDR3 contains 15 residues. V was cut by 7 bases and J by 6 bases, with 20 bases left in between. Germline CDR1 reads SNHLY; CDR2 reads FYNNEI. CDR3 coding DNA: TGTGCCAGCAACTCAGGACGGCCCTTCGATGATACGCAGTATTTT. Residues: CASNSGRPFDDTQYF.

This clonotype was found many times. V and J are TRBV7-3 and TRBJ1-1; D may be TRBD1 (5 bases). CDR1 is SGHTA, CDR2 FQGTGA, per germline. Trimming shortened V by 2 bases and J by 4 bases, and 8 bases separated the two germline ends. The CDR3 spans 13 residues. The CDR3 DNA sequence: TGTGCCAGCAGCTTATCAGGGTTCACTGAAGCTTTCTTT. It encodes CASSLSGFTEAFF.

In this sample, this clonotype turned up many times. V and J are TRBV7-9 and TRBJ2-7, with 11 positions matching TRBD1. V lost 10 bases to trimming and J lost 9 bases; unmatched junction nucleotides: 20. This CDR3 contains 16 residues. CDR1 is SEHNR, CDR2 FQNEAQ, per germline (reference sequence). CDR3 DNA: TGTGCCACCAACCACCTTCCGGGACAGGGGGACCAGGGGCAGTACTTC. Its translation is CATNHLPGQGDQGQYF. Using reference TRBV7-9 and TRBJ2-7 for the parts outside the CDR3, the full variable domain is DTGVSQNPRHKITKRGQNVTFRCDPISEHNRLYWYRQTLGQGPEFLTYFQNEAQLEKSRLLSDRFSAERPKGSFSTLEIQRTEQGDSAMYLCATNHLPGQGDQGQYFGPGTRLTVT.

This chain connects TRBV7-2 to TRBJ1-1; possible D gene TRBD1, 5 bases. Germline CDR1 reads SGHTA; CDR2 reads FQGNSA. V was clipped by 1 base and J by 3 bases, with 9 bases between them. The CDR3 has 14 residues. The CDR3 bases are TGTGCCAGCAGCTTAGGGGGGTTGTACACTGAAGCTTTCTTT. Its translation: CASSLGGLYTEAFF.

With respect to this clonotype: A junction boundary mismatches the germline segment, possibly from a read error. The chain is built from TRBV4-1 and TRBJ2-1; 11 nucleotides match TRBD2. Per the germline V gene, CDR1 is MGHRA and CDR2 is YSYEKL. The CDR3 spans 17 residues. The CDR3 bases are TGCGCCAGCTGCCACCTACTAGCGGGAGTGGTTTTGGATGAGCAGTTCTTC. Amino acids: CASCHLLAGVVLDEQFF.

This clonotype was detected only a few times. This chain uses TRBV5-4 with TRBJ2-3, with D unresolved. V lost 5 bases and J lost 3, with 10 bases in between. The germline V gene has CDR1 SGHNT and CDR2 YYREEE (reference sequence). CDR3 size: 13 residues. The CDR3: CASRSTLTDTQYF. The CDR3, as DNA: TGTGCCAGCAGATCGACACTAACAGATACGCAGTATTTT.

This clonotype has more than one count but fewer than ten. The chain is built from TRBV5-1 and TRBJ1-6; D remains unclear. Germline V gene data show CDR1 as SGHRS and CDR2 as YFSETQ. Trimming took off 4 bases at V and 6 bases at J, with 8 bases between the two ends. The CDR3 consists of 13 residues. The CDR3 coding sequence is TGCGCCAGCAGCAAGTCCGTTAATTCACCCCTCCACTTT. Its translation: CASSKSVNSPLHF. Combining the CDR3 with reference TRBV5-1 and TRBJ1-6 gives the whole variable domain KAGVTQTPRYLIKTRGQQVTLSCSPISGHRSVSWYQQTPGQGLQFLFEYFSETQRNKGNFPGRFSGRQFSNSRSEMNVSTLELGDSALYLCASSKSVNSPLHFGNGTRLTVT.

This clonotype was found many times. J is TRBJ2-7 and V is TRBV12-3 or TRBV12-4; 8 bases align to TRBD1. With V trimmed by 5 bases and J by 2 bases, 8 bases remained unmatched. This CDR3 has 15 residues. CDR3: CASSPSGTGPYEQYF. Written as DNA, the CDR3 is TGTGCCAGCAGTCCCTCCGGGACAGGACCCTACGAGCAGTACTTC.